Listed below are T cell receptor beta chains from one sample, sequenced in a study of T cell responses to AZD1222 COVID-19 vaccine. Assay used: immunoSEQ multiplex PCR; TCRdb lists only in-frame clones, some missing. Of some 110,000 clones listed, approximately 85% are singletons. The sample consisted of peripheral blood, taken on day 0 of MenACWY control vaccination. The receptors shown here come from an adult in good health. The CDR3 runs from the conserved cysteine through the conserved F or W. A D gene is named only where the DNA matches it firmly. Size values are once, few and many counts, or a class for expanded clones, and some rows have none.

j_call	clone_size	v_call	d_call	cdr3_aa	cdr3_nt
TRBJ1-6	.	TRBV15	.	CATSRDGESPLHF	TGTGCCACCAGCAGAGACGGGGAATCACCCCTCCACTTT
TRBJ2-5	.	TRBV18	TRBD2	CASSPFGGETQYF	TGTGCCAGCTCACCATTCGGGGGGGAGACCCAGTACTTC
TRBJ2-6	.	TRBV18	TRBD2	CASSPSGGTGANVLTF	TGTGCCAGCTCCCCAAGCGGGGGGACTGGGGCCAACGTCCTGACTTTC
TRBJ2-5	once	TRBV3-1/TRBV3-2	.	CASSQVALGRPEETQYF	TGTGCCAGCAGCCAAGTTGCTCTCGGCAGGCCAGAAGAGACCCAGTACTTC
TRBJ1-2	.	TRBV2	.	CASSPLRGPNYGYTF	TGTGCCAGCAGCCCCCTTCGGGGGCCAAACTATGGCTACACCTTC
TRBJ1-2	.	TRBV5-5	.	CASTSRGGDGYTF	TGTGCCAGCACCTCGCGGGGAGGGGATGGCTACACCTTC
TRBJ1-1	few	TRBV28	.	CASSLSDPYGGTEAFF	TGTGCCAGCAGTTTAAGTGACCCCTATGGCGGCACTGAAGCTTTCTTT
TRBJ1-1	.	TRBV5-6	.	CASSFYRAPKNTEAFF	TGTGCCAGCAGCTTCTACAGGGCCCCGAAGAACACTGAAGCTTTCTTT
TRBJ2-3	once	TRBV12-2	.	CASRPGEGENTDTQYF	TGTGCAAGTCGCCCCGGGGAGGGCGAGAACACAGATACGCAGTATTTT
TRBJ2-2	.	TRBV4-1	.	CASSQAGNTGELFF	TGCGCCAGCAGCCAAGCGGGTAACACCGGGGAGCTGTTTTTT
TRBJ2-2	once	TRBV4-2	.	CASSPSWDEGTGELFF	TGTGCCAGCAGCCCCAGCTGGGACGAAGGCACCGGGGAGCTGTTTTTT
TRBJ2-5	.	TRBV7-6	TRBD2	CASSLLLAGQETQYF	TGTGCCAGCAGCTTACTCCTAGCGGGGCAAGAGACCCAGTACTTC
TRBJ2-1	.	TRBV29-1	.	CSVDLSGGGNEQFF	TGCAGCGTTGATCTGAGTGGAGGGGGCAATGAGCAGTTCTTC
TRBJ1-2	.	TRBV4-1	TRBD1	CASSLDRDYGYTF	TGCGCCAGCAGCCTGGACAGGGACTATGGCTACACCTTC
TRBJ1-1	.	TRBV20-1	.	CSARPNTEAFF	TGCAGTGCTAGGCCCAACACTGAAGCTTTCTTT
TRBJ1-1	.	TRBV27	TRBD1	CASSLYGDREIPEAFF	TGTGCCAGCAGTTTATACGGGGACAGGGAAATCCCTGAAGCTTTCTTT
TRBJ1-4	.	TRBV6-7	.	CASSRRSTNEKLFF	TGTGCCAGCAGCCGCCGCTCAACTAATGAAAAACTGTTTTTT
TRBJ2-7	medium-sized	TRBV4-1	TRBD1	CASSQASGTGGVYEQYF	TGCGCCAGCAGCCAAGCCTCCGGGACAGGGGGCGTCTACGAGCAGTACTTC
TRBJ1-2	few	TRBV27	TRBD1	CASRRRQGSNYGYTF	TGTGCCAGCAGGAGAAGACAGGGCTCTAACTATGGCTACACCTTC
TRBJ2-3	.	TRBV7-2	.	CASSLARGGDTQYF	TGTGCCAGCAGCTTAGCGCGCGGAGGGGATACGCAGTATTTT
TRBJ1-5	.	TRBV3-1/TRBV3-2	.	CASSQATGNDQPQHF	TGTGCCAGCAGCCAAGCTACCGGGAACGATCAGCCCCAGCATTTT
TRBJ2-1	.	TRBV11-1	TRBD2	CASSLLRGRGGFEQFF	TGTGCCAGCAGCTTACTCCGAGGGCGGGGGGGCTTTGAGCAGTTCTTC
TRBJ2-7	.	TRBV10-3	.	CATGDISYEQYF	TGTGCCACGGGGGACATTTCCTACGAGCAGTACTTC
TRBJ1-1	.	TRBV11-2	.	CASSQQGVTEAFF	TGTGCCAGCAGCCAACAGGGTGTTACTGAAGCTTTCTTT
TRBJ1-6	.	TRBV30	.	CAWSVPGYYNSPLHF	TGTGCCTGGAGTGTACCAGGATACTATAATTCACCCCTCCACTTT
TRBJ1-5	.	TRBV9	.	CASSVGVGNSNQPQHF	TGTGCCAGCAGCGTAGGGGTAGGGAATAGCAATCAGCCCCAGCATTTT
TRBJ2-7	.	TRBV3-1/TRBV3-2	TRBD1	CASSSPGQGVYEQYF	TGTGCCAGCAGCTCACCGGGACAGGGGGTCTACGAGCAGTACTTC
TRBJ1-1	.	TRBV30	.	CAWSVRGAEAFF	TGTGCCTGGAGTGTGAGGGGCGCTGAAGCTTTCTTT
TRBJ1-4	few	TRBV5-5	.	CASSLDPLEKLFF	TGTGCCAGCAGCTTGGACCCCCTGGAAAAACTGTTTTTT
TRBJ1-1	.	TRBV6-1	.	CASSDPGGIGNTEAFF	TGTGCCAGCAGTGATCCTGGGGGCATCGGGAATACTGAAGCTTTCTTT
TRBJ2-5	.	TRBV10-1	.	CARPGLGGETQYF	TGCGCCAGACCGGGCCTGGGCGGGGAGACCCAGTACTTC
TRBJ1-2	.	TRBV6-2/TRBV6-3	TRBD1	CASSYSGQGAAVGYGYTF	TGTGCCAGCAGTTACTCGGGACAGGGGGCAGCCGTAGGATATGGCTACACCTTC
TRBJ1-4	.	TRBV18	.	CASSPTQKGEKLFF	TGTGCCAGCTCACCTACTCAAAAGGGTGAAAAACTGTTTTTT
TRBJ1-6	.	TRBV27	.	CASSLRDKGGSSPLHF	TGTGCCAGCAGTTTAAGGGATAAGGGGGGGAGTTCACCCCTCCACTTT
TRBJ2-1	.	TRBV3-1/TRBV3-2	TRBD2	CASSQPVAGGPYNEQFF	TGTGCCAGCAGCCAACCCGTGGCGGGGGGTCCCTACAATGAGCAGTTCTTC
TRBJ1-2	.	TRBV6-1	.	CASSEEESGWGGIYGYTF	TGTGCCAGCAGTGAAGAGGAGTCAGGTTGGGGGGGAATCTATGGCTACACCTTC
TRBJ1-6	.	TRBV27	.	CASSLRYGSSPLHF	TGTGCCAGCAGTTTACGCTACGGATCTTCACCCCTCCACTTT
TRBJ1-1	.	TRBV19	.	CASSPRGGGGTEAFF	TGTGCCAGTAGTCCCCGAGGGGGGGGCGGGACTGAAGCTTTCTTT
TRBJ2-7	.	TRBV11-2	TRBD1	CASSLAGDRGIYEQYF	TGTGCCAGCAGCTTGGCTGGGGACAGGGGTATTTACGAGCAGTACTTC
TRBJ2-7	.	TRBV7-8	TRBD1	CASSLGRTGGLYEQYF	TGTGCCAGCAGCTTAGGAAGGACAGGGGGCCTCTACGAGCAGTACTTC
TRBJ1-2	.	TRBV6-5	.	CASSTANYGYTF	TGTGCCAGCAGCACCGCTAACTATGGCTACACCTTC
TRBJ2-1	.	TRBV24-1	TRBD2	CATSEIAGGLYEQFF	TGTGCCACCAGTGAGATAGCGGGGGGGCTTTATGAGCAGTTCTTC
TRBJ1-3	.	TRBV10-2	.	CASSDYGWGSGNTIYF	TGCGCCAGCAGTGACTACGGTTGGGGCTCTGGAAACACCATATATTTT
TRBJ2-1	.	TRBV5-1	TRBD1	CASSRTGGYYNEQFF	TGCGCCAGCAGCCGTACAGGGGGCTACTACAATGAGCAGTTCTTC
TRBJ2-1	.	TRBV4-3	TRBD2	CASSHLAGANNEQFF	TGCGCCAGCAGCCACCTAGCGGGGGCCAACAATGAGCAGTTCTTC
TRBJ2-2	.	TRBV7-9	TRBD1	CASLKGARTGELFF	TGTGCCAGCTTAAAGGGGGCACGGACCGGGGAGCTGTTTTTT
TRBJ1-4	.	TRBV6-5	.	CASSYEGATNEKLFF	TGTGCCAGCAGTTACGAGGGAGCAACTAATGAAAAACTGTTTTTT
TRBJ1-1	.	TRBV16	.	CASSLTLNTEAFF	TGTGCCAGCAGCCTTACATTGAACACTGAAGCTTTCTTT
TRBJ2-5	.	TRBV2	TRBD1	CASSLGQGVQTQYF	TGTGCCAGCAGTTTGGGACAGGGGGTACAGACCCAGTACTTC
TRBJ1-1	.	TRBV12-3/TRBV12-4	.	CASSLAGNTEAFF	TGTGCCAGCAGTTTAGCAGGGAACACTGAAGCTTTCTTT
TRBJ1-2	once	TRBV6-1	.	CASSENRRKGYTF	TGTGCCAGCAGTGAAAACAGGCGGAAGGGCTACACCTTC
TRBJ2-3	.	TRBV24-1	.	CATSDFRQDRTDTQYF	TGTGCCACCAGTGATTTCAGGCAGGACCGCACAGATACGCAGTATTTT
TRBJ2-3	once	TRBV9	.	CASSNRVRPPQYF	TGTGCCAGCAGCAACCGCGTTAGGCCCCCGCAGTATTTT
TRBJ1-2	.	TRBV19	TRBD1	CASSIQGQGYGYTF	TGTGCCAGTAGTATTCAAGGACAGGGCTATGGCTACACCTTC
TRBJ1-4	.	TRBV5-1	.	CASTSRTGMNEKLFF	TGCGCCAGCACCTCCCGGACGGGAATGAATGAAAAACTGTTTTTT
TRBJ1-3	.	TRBV29-1	.	CSVGSSGNTIYF	TGCAGCGTTGGATCTTCTGGAAACACCATATATTTT
TRBJ2-7	.	TRBV4-1	TRBD2	CASSQALAVSYEQYF	TGCGCCAGCAGCCAAGCTCTAGCGGTCTCCTACGAGCAGTACTTC
TRBJ1-4	.	TRBV5-1	TRBD1	CASSPDTGTGREKLFF	TGCGCCAGCAGCCCGGACACCGGGACAGGGCGGGAAAAACTGTTTTTT